A selection of T cell receptor beta chains follows, all from one sample in a study of T cells in Graves' hyperthyroidism and ophthalmopathy. MiXCR was run by TCRdb on the multiplex PCR reads, yielding one entry per CDR3 protein. The sample shows about 740,000 distinct CDR3 sequences, less than 15% of them seen only once. The sequencing input was blood. Receptors originate from a woman aged 18-29 years with Graves' hyperthyroidism. Both conserved end residues are part of each CDR3. The D gene is left open where the match is weak. Some rows have no size entry. The others give once, few or many, or a class for an expanded clone.

size	V	D	J	CDR3	DNA
many	TRBV7-2	-	TRBJ1-1	CASSFVSMNTEAFF	TGTGCCAGCAGCTTTGTGTCGATGAACACTGAAGCTTTCTTT
many	TRBV28	TRBD1	TRBJ1-2	CASSFPLGQPGYTF	TGTGCCAGCAGTTTCCCCCTGGGACAGCCCGGCTACACCTTC
many	TRBV3-1	-	TRBJ2-7	CASSPTGSSRLRYF	TGTGCCAGCAGCCCAACAGGCTCCTCGCGGCTGCGGTACTTC
many	TRBV28	-	TRBJ2-7	CASSVPWPQADEQYF	TGTGCCAGCAGTGTACCATGGCCCCAGGCCGACGAGCAGTACTTC
many	TRBV3-1	-	TRBJ1-2	CASARTGISNYGYTF	TGTGCCAGCGCCCGTACAGGGATTTCTAACTATGGCTACACCTTC
many	TRBV6-1	TRBD1	TRBJ1-5	CASRTGYSNQPQHF	TGTGCCAGCCGGACAGGGTATAGCAATCAGCCCCAGCATTTT
-	TRBV30	-	TRBJ2-1	CAWSPGLNNEQFF	TGTGCCTGGAGTCCGGGACTGAACAATGAGCAGTTCTTC
-	TRBV5-1	TRBD1	TRBJ2-7	CASSLSVSTGGPYEQYF	TGCGCCAGCAGCTTAAGTGTATCTACAGGGGGTCCCTACGAGCAGTACTTC
many	TRBV28	-	TRBJ2-7	CASSLLRYEQYF	TGTGCCAGCAGTTTATTGAGGTACGAGCAGTACTTC
few	TRBV24-1	-	TRBJ1-4	CATSDGEKLFF	TGTGCCACCAGTGATGGGGAAAAACTGTTTTTT
many	TRBV2	-	TRBJ2-7	CAGQGPYEQYF	TGTGCCGGGCAGGGACCCTACGAGCAGTACTTC
-	TRBV19	-	TRBJ1-1	CASSIPNLFSGVGDTEAFF	TGTGCCAGTAGTATCCCCAACCTTTTTTCGGGCGTAGGGGACACTGAAGCTTTCTTT
many	TRBV3-1	TRBD2	TRBJ2-2	CASSPTSGSAGELFF	TGTGCCAGCAGCCCAACTAGCGGGAGCGCCGGGGAGCTGTTTTTT
many	TRBV28	-	TRBJ1-6	CASSLGRSPLHF	TGTGCCAGCAGTTTAGGAAGATCACCCCTCCACTTT
few	TRBV4-2	TRBD1	TRBJ1-2	CASSGRGDYGYTF	TGTGCCAGCAGCGGCAGGGGGGACTATGGCTACACCTTC
many	TRBV12-3/TRBV12-4	TRBD2	TRBJ2-5	CASSFGLAGGPGETQYF	TGTGCCAGCAGTTTTGGCCTAGCGGGAGGGCCAGGGGAGACCCAGTACTTC
many	TRBV7-8	-	TRBJ2-5	CASSLPRTGKAKTQYF	TGTGCCAGCAGCTTACCCCGCACGGGAAAGGCAAAGACCCAGTACTTC
many	TRBV11-2	-	TRBJ2-5	CASSLALETQYF	TGTGCCAGCAGCTTAGCGCTAGAGACCCAGTACTTC
many	TRBV7-2	-	TRBJ2-3	CASSLMRPPTDTQYF	TGTGCCAGCAGCTTAATGCGCCCCCCCACAGATACGCAGTATTTT
-	TRBV12-3/TRBV12-4	-	TRBJ2-4	CASSLAGGWAKNIQYF	TGTGCCAGCAGTCTCGCAGGGGGGTGGGCCAAAAACATTCAGTACTTC
few	TRBV7-8	-	TRBJ1-4	CASSPSGYTTNEKLFF	TGTGCCAGCAGCCCTAGTGGGTACACAACTAATGAAAAACTGTTTTTT
many	TRBV30	TRBD1	TRBJ2-7	CAWSVGTGVSEQYF	TGTGCCTGGAGTGTCGGGACAGGGGTGAGCGAGCAGTACTTC
-	TRBV5-4	TRBD2	TRBJ2-5	CASSFPGLLQETQYF	TGTGCCAGCAGCTTTCCGGGACTACTCCAAGAGACCCAGTACTTC
many	TRBV30	-	TRBJ2-3	CAWSVAPDTQYF	TGTGCCTGGAGTGTGGCCCCTGATACGCAGTATTTT
few	TRBV12-3/TRBV12-4	-	TRBJ1-2	CASSSWTYGYTF	TGTGCCAGCAGTTCCTGGACTTATGGCTACACCTTC
few	TRBV19	TRBD1	TRBJ2-5	CASSIPNRGQETQYF	TGTGCCAGTAGTATCCCCAACAGGGGGCAAGAGACCCAGTACTTC
-	TRBV29-1	-	TRBJ1-4	CSAQDETNEKLFF	TGCAGCGCTCAGGATGAGACTAATGAAAAACTGTTTTTT
few	TRBV6-1	-	TRBJ2-1	CASRELAADEQFF	TGTGCCAGCAGAGAACTAGCAGCCGATGAGCAGTTCTTC
once	TRBV2	TRBD1	TRBJ1-1	CASRSTGGDRDEAFF	TGTGCCAGCAGATCCACAGGGGGCGATAGGGATGAAGCTTTCTTT
-	TRBV2	-	TRBJ1-2	CASSDTRLTRGYTF	TGTGCCAGCAGCGACACCAGATTGACCCGGGGCTACACCTTC
-	TRBV19	-	TRBJ1-5	CASSISGISNQPQHF	TGTGCCAGTAGTATATCAGGGATCAGCAATCAGCCCCAGCATTTT
-	TRBV14	-	TRBJ2-1	CASSRDSVGNEQFF	TGTGCCAGCAGCCGGGACTCCGTGGGGAATGAGCAGTTCTTC
few	TRBV7-9	-	TRBJ2-7	CASRGVYEQYF	TGTGCCAGCAGGGGGGTTTACGAGCAGTACTTC
many	TRBV20-1	TRBD1	TRBJ1-6	CSVPGQGNSPLHF	TGCAGTGTCCCGGGACAGGGGAATTCACCCCTCCACTTT
-	TRBV12-3/TRBV12-4	TRBD1	TRBJ1-1	CASARQGLNTEAFF	TGTGCCAGCGCTCGACAGGGATTGAACACTGAAGCTTTCTTT
-	TRBV7-8	-	TRBJ1-3	CASSPSFPSGNTIYF	TGTGCCAGCAGCCCAAGCTTCCCATCTGGAAACACCATATATTTT
few	TRBV19	-	TRBJ2-2	CASSDRDRSYANTGELFF	TGTGCCAGTAGTGACCGGGACCGCTCTTACGCGAACACCGGGGAGCTGTTTTTT
many	TRBV30	-	TRBJ2-7	CALTVSYEQYF	TGTGCCCTCACAGTATCCTACGAGCAGTACTTC
many	TRBV12-3/TRBV12-4	-	TRBJ2-4	CASSLRGSPNIQYF	TGTGCCAGCAGTTTGAGGGGGTCCCCAAACATTCAGTACTTC
many	TRBV20-1	-	TRBJ2-7	CSAGGQRSSYEQYF	TGCAGTGCGGGCGGACAGAGGAGCTCCTACGAGCAGTACTTC
many	TRBV6-1	-	TRBJ2-7	CASTRSRTYEQYF	TGTGCCAGCACCCGAAGCCGCACCTACGAGCAGTACTTC
few	TRBV24-1	-	TRBJ2-7	CATSDQDYEQYF	TGTGCCACCAGTGATCAGGACTACGAGCAGTACTTC
few	TRBV19	TRBD1	TRBJ1-5	CASSRGTGWGLCNQPQHF	TGTGCCAGTAGTAGAGGGACAGGTTGGGGGTTATGCAATCAGCCCCAGCATTTT
-	TRBV29-1	TRBD1	TRBJ2-6	CSVAGGGQGARGANVLTF	TGCAGCGTTGCCGGCGGAGGACAGGGGGCGCGAGGGGCCAACGTCCTGACTTTC
-	TRBV24-1	-	TRBJ2-2	CATSDAGELFF	TGTGCCACCAGTGATGCCGGGGAGCTGTTTTTT